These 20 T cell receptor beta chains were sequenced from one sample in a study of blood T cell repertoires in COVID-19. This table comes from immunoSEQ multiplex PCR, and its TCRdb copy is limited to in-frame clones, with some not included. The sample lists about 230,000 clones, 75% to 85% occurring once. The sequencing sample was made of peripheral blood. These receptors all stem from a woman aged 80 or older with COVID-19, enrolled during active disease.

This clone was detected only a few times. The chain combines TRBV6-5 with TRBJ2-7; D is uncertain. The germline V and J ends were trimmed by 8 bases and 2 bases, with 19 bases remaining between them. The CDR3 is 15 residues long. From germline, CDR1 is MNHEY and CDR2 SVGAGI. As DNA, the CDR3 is TGTGCCAGCTACCGAGGATGGAGCAGAACCTACGAGCAGTACTTC. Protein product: CASYRGWSRTYEQYF.

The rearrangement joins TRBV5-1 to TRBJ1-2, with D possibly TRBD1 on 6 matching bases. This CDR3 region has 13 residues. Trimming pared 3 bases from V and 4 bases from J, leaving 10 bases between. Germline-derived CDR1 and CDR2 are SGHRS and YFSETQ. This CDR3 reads CASSSGQSYGYTF. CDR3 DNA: TGCGCCAGCAGCTCCGGACAGTCCTATGGCTACACCTTC.

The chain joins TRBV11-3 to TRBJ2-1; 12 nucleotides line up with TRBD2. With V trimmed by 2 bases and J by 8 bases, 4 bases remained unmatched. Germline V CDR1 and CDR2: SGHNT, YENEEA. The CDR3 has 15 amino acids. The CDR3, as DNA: TGTGCCAGCAGCTTAACTAGCGGGAGGCTCGATGAGCAGTTCTTC. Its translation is CASSLTSGRLDEQFF.

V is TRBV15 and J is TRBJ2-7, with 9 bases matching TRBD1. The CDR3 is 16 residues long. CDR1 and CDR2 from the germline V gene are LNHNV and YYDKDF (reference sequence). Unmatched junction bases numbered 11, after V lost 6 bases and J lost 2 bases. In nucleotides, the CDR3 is TGTGCCACCAGTTCCGGGACAGGGATCCCCCCCTACGAGCAGTACTTC. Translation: CATSSGTGIPPYEQYF.

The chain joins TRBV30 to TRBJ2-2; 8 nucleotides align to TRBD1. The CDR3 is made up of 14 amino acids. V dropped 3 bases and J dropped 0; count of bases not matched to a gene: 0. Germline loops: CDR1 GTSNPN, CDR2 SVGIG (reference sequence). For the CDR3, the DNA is TGTGCCTGGAGGGGACAGGCGAACACCGGGGAGCTGTTTTTT. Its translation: CAWRGQANTGELFF.

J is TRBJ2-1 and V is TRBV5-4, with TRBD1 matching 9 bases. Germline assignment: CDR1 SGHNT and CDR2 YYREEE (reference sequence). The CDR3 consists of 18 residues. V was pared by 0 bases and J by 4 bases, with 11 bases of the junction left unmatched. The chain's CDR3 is CASSLGPTGGKRYNEQFF. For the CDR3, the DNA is TGTGCCAGCAGCTTGGGACCTACAGGGGGCAAGAGGTACAATGAGCAGTTCTTC.

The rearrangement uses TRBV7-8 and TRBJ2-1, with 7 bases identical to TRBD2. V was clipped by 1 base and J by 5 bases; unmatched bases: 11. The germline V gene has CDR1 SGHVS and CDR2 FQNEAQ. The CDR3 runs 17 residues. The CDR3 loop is CASSLVIGTSENNEQFF. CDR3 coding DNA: TGTGCCAGCAGCTTAGTAATTGGTACTAGCGAGAACAATGAGCAGTTCTTC.

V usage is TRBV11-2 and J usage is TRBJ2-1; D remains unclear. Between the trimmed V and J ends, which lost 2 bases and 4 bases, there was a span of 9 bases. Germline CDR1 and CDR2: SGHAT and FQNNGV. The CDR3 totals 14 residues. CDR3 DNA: TGTGCCAGCAGCTTAATTCCCGGTTACAATGAGCAGTTCTTC. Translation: CASSLIPGYNEQFF.

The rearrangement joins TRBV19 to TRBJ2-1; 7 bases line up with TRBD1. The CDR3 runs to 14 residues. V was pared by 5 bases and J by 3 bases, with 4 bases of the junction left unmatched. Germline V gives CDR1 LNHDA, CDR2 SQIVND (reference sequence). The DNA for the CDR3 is TGTGCCAGTAGTTCGGGACAGCTCTACAATGAGCAGTTCTTC. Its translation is CASSSGQLYNEQFF.

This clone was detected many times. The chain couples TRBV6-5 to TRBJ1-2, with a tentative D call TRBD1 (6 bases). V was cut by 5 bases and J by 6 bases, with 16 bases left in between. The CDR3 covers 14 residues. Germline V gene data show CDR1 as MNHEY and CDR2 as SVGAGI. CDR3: CASSPPGRGNGYTF. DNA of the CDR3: TGTGCCAGCAGTCCTCCCGGCAGGGGTAATGGCTACACCTTC.

CDR3: CASSRPDRINYGYTF. In nucleotides, the CDR3 is TGCGCCAGCAGCCGGCCCGACAGAATTAACTATGGCTACACCTTC. This chain joins TRBV4-1 and TRBJ1-2, with TRBD1 as a possible D gene (5 bases). V shed 4 bases and J shed 1 base, with 13 bases lying between them. CDR1 and CDR2 (germline): MGHRA, YSYEKL. There are 15 residues in the CDR3.

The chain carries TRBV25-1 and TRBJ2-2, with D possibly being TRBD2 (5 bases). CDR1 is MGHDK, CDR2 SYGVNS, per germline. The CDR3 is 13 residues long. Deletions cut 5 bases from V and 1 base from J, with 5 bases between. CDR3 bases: TGTGCCAGCAGTCGGGGGAACACCGGGGAGCTGTTTTTT. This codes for CASSRGNTGELFF.

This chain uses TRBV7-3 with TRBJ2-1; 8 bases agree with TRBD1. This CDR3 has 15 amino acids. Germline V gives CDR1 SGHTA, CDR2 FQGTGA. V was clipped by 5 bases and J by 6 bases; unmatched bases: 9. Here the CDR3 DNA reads TGTGCCAGCAGCGCCGGGACAGGACCTTTCAATGAGCAGTTCTTC. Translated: CASSAGTGPFNEQFF.

For the CDR3, the DNA is TGTGCCAGCAGCCCTAACGGATTCCAGGGGGCGAACACTGAAGCTTTCTTT. Its translation: CASSPNGFQGANTEAFF. The chain carries TRBV6-2 or TRBV6-3 and TRBJ1-1, with TRBD1 matching over 8 bases. Germline V CDR1 and CDR2: MNHEY, SVGEGT. Germline trimming cut 6 bases from V and 1 base from J; bases unmatched to any gene: 13. The CDR3 runs to 17 residues.

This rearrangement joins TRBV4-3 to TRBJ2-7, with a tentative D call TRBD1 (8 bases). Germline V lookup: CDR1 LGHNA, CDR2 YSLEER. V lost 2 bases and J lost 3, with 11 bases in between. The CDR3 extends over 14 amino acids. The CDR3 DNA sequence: TGCGCCAGCAGCCAAAGCGGGACAGGCTACGAGCAGTACTTC. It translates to CASSQSGTGYEQYF.

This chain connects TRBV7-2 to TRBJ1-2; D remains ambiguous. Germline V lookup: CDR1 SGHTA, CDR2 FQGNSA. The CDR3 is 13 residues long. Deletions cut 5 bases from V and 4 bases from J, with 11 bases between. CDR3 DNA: TGTGCCAGCAGCCCCGGCGGGATCTATGGCTACACCTTC. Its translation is CASSPGGIYGYTF.

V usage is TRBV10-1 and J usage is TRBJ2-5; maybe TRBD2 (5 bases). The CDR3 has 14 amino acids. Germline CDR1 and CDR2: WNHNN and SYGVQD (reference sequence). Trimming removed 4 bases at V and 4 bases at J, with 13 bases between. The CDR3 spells CASSGGAAGETQYF. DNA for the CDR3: TGCGCCAGCAGTGGGGGAGCGGCCGGAGAGACCCAGTACTTC.

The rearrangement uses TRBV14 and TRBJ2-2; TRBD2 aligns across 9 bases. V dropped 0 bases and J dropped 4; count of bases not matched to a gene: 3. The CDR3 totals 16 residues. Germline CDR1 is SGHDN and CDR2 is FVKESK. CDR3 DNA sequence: TGTGCCAGCAGCCAAGATGGCGGGAGGGCCACCGGGGAGCTGTTTTTT. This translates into CASSQDGGRATGELFF.

CDR3 amino acids: CASSQVPRVEKQYF. CDR3 DNA: TGCGCCAGCAGCCAAGTCCCCAGGGTGGAAAAGCAGTACTTC. This sequence joins TRBV4-1 and TRBJ2-7, with a tentative D call TRBD1 (5 bases). This CDR3 is 14 amino acids long. The V gene's germline CDR1 is MGHRA and CDR2 YSYEKL. Trimming pared 1 base from V and 8 bases from J, leaving 15 bases between.

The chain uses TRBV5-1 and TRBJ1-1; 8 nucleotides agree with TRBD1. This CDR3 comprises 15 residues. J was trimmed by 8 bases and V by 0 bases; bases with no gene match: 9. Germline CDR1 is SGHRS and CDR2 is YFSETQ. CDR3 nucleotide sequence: TGCGCCAGCAGCTTGGGGTCAGGGGGCGCCCCGGAAGCTTTCTTT. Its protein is CASSLGSGGAPEAFF.